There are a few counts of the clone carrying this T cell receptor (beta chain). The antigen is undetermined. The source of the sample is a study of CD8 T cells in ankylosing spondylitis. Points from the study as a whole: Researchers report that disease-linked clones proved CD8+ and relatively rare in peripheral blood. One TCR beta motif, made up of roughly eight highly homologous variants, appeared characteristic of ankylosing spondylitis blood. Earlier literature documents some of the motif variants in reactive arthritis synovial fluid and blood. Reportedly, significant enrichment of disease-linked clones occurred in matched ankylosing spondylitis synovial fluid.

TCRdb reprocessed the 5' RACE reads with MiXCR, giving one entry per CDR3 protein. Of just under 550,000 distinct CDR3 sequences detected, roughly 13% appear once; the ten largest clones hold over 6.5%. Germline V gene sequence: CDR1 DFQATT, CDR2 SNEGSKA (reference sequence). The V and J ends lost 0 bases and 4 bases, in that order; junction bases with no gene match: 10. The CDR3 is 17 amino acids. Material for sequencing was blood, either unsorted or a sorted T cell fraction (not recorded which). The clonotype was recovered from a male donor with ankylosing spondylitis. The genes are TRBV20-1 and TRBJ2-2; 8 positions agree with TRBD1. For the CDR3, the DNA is TGCAGTGCTAGAGATAAGACAGGGGATTTAGGCACCGGGGAGCTGTTTTTT. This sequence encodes CSARDKTGDLGTGELFF.